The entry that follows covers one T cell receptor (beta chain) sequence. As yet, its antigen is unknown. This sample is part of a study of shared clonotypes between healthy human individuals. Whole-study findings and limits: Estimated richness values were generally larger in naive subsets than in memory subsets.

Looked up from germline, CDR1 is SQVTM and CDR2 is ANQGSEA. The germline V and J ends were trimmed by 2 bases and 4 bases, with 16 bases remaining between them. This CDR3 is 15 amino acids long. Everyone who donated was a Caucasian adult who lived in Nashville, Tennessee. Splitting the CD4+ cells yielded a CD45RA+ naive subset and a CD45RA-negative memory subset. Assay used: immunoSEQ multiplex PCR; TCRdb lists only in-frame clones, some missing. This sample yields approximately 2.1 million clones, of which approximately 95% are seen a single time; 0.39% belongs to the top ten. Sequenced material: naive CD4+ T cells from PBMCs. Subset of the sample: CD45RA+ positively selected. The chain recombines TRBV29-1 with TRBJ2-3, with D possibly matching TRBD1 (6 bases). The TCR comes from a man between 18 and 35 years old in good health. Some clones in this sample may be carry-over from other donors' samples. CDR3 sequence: CSVEHRALGPDTQYF. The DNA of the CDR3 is TGCAGCGTTGAACACAGGGCGCTAGGCCCAGATACGCAGTATTTT.